This TCR beta chain was captured by sequencing in a study of regulatory T cells in long-lasting Graves disease. Specified time point: newly diagnosed GD, antithyroid drugs for less than 3 months. After RNA was extracted from PBMCs, the TCR library was made from it. Through Arm-PCR of CDR3 regions and iRepertoire HTBI primers, TCR beta libraries were built. Original processing methods: In the combined samples, 55 to 75 TRBV and 14 TRBJ segments were identified. TCRdb redid the calling of the multiplex PCR reads with MiXCR, one entry per CDR3 protein. In this record, the V and J calls reflect TCRdb's handling and not the investigators' own analysis. The table records hundreds of thousands of distinct CDR3 sequences, 14% to 15% of them present only once. This clonotype came up many times. Germline-derived CDR1 and CDR2 are MDHEN and SYDVKM. There are 12 residues in the CDR3. Between the trimmed V and J ends, which lost 0 bases and 5 bases, there was a span of 5 bases.

These same data were also listed under a study on T cells in Graves' hyperthyroidism and ophthalmopathy. That paper adds: Carried out on the TCR CDR3, a first-round RT-PCR used the HTBI primer set. Progression to ophthalmopathy was predicted a median of 6.5 months early.

The specimen was peripheral blood mononuclear cells (PBMCs), collected at new diagnosis, from a patient treated with antithyroid drugs. The TCR comes from a woman aged 40 to 49 with Graves disease. The chain is built from TRBV28 and TRBJ2-7; possible D gene TRBD2, 5 bases. The CDR3 protein is CASSLWRDEQYF. The CDR3 bases are TGTGCCAGCAGTTTATGGCGGGACGAGCAGTACTTC.